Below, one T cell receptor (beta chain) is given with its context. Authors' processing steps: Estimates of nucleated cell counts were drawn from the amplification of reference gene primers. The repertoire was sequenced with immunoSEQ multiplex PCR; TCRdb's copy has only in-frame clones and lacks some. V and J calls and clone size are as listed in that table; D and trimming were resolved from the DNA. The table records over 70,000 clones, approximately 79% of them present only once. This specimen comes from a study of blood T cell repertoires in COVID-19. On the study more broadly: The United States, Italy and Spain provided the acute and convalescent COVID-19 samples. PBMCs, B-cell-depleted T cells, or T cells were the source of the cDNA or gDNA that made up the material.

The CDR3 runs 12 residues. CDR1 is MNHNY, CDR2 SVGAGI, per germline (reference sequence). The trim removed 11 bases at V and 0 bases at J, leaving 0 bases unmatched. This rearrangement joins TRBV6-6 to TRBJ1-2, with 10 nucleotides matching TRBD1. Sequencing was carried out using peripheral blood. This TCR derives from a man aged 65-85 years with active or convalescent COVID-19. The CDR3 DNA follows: TGTGCCGGACAGGGGGCTAACTATGGCTACACCTTC. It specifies CAGQGANYGYTF.